Listed below are T cell receptor beta chains from one sample, sequenced in a study of blood T cell repertoires in COVID-19. Here immunoSEQ multiplex PCR was the method, and the copy in TCRdb shows in-frame clones only, minus some. The sample lists 60,000 to 85,000 clones, around 90% occurring once. Sequenced input: peripheral blood. The source is a woman older than 75 with active or convalescent COVID-19. Each CDR3 is given with its conserved first and last residue. The D gene is left open where the match is weak. Part of the rows lack a size; the others show once, few, many or a class for expanded clones.

CDR3 length: 14; D gene: .; clone size: .; V gene: TRBV4-3; J gene: TRBJ1-5; CDR3 DNA: TGCGCCAGCAGCCAGAGAACAGGGAATCAGCCCCAGCATTTT; CDR3 protein: CASSQRTGNQPQHF
CDR3 length: 12; D gene: TRBD1; clone size: .; V gene: TRBV10-3; J gene: TRBJ1-1; CDR3 DNA: TGTGCCATCACTGCAGGGGGCACTGAAGCTTTCTTT; CDR3 protein: CAITAGGTEAFF
CDR3 length: 15; D gene: .; clone size: .; V gene: TRBV7-2; J gene: TRBJ1-1; CDR3 DNA: TGTGCCAGCAGCTTACATCCCCCCGGGAGCACTGAAGCTTTCTTT; CDR3 protein: CASSLHPPGSTEAFF
CDR3 length: 17; D gene: TRBD2; clone size: .; V gene: TRBV7-9; J gene: TRBJ2-3; CDR3 DNA: TGTGCCAGCAGCCCCTCGAGGGTAGCGGGGCCCACAGATACGCAGTATTTT; CDR3 protein: CASSPSRVAGPTDTQYF
CDR3 length: 13; D gene: .; clone size: few; V gene: TRBV2; J gene: TRBJ1-5; CDR3 DNA: TGTGCCAGCAGTTTGACAAGCTACCAGCCCCAGCATTTT; CDR3 protein: CASSLTSYQPQHF
CDR3 length: 14; D gene: TRBD1; clone size: few; V gene: TRBV5-4; J gene: TRBJ1-5; CDR3 DNA: TGTGCCAGCAGCTCGGACAGGGGGATCCAGCCCCAGCATTTT; CDR3 protein: CASSSDRGIQPQHF
CDR3 length: 14; D gene: .; clone size: .; V gene: TRBV10-3; J gene: TRBJ1-2; CDR3 DNA: TGTGCCATCAGTGAGTCGCAGGGAAGGTATGGCTACACCTTC; CDR3 protein: CAISESQGRYGYTF
CDR3 length: 14; D gene: TRBD1; clone size: .; V gene: TRBV6-5; J gene: TRBJ1-6; CDR3 DNA: TGTGCCAGCAGTCCGACAGGGTCAAATTCACCCCTCCACTTT; CDR3 protein: CASSPTGSNSPLHF
CDR3 length: 16; D gene: TRBD2; clone size: .; V gene: TRBV11-3; J gene: TRBJ2-1; CDR3 DNA: TGTGCCAGCAGCTTAGCGACTAGCGGGAGGAACAATGAGCAGTTCTTC; CDR3 protein: CASSLATSGRNNEQFF
CDR3 length: 12; D gene: .; clone size: .; V gene: TRBV29-1; J gene: TRBJ2-3; CDR3 DNA: TGCAGCGTTGGGAGCACCCAGGGTACGCAGTATTTT; CDR3 protein: CSVGSTQGTQYF